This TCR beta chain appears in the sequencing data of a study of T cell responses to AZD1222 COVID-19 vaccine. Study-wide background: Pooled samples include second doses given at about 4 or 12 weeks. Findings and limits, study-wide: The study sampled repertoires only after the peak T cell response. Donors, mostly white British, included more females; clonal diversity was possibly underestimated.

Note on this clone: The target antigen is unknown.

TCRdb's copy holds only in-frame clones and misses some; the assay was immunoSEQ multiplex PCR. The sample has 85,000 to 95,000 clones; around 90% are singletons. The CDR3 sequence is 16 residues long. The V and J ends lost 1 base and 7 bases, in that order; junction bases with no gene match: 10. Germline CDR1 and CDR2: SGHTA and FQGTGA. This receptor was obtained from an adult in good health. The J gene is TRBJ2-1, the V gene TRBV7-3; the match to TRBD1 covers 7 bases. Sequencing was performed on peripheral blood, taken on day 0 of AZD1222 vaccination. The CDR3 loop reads CASSLMRQGVVNEQFF. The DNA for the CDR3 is TGTGCCAGCAGCTTAATGCGGCAGGGGGTAGTTAATGAGCAGTTCTTC.